This T cell receptor (beta chain) was retrieved from a study of cytomegalovirus exposure and HLA in healthy donors. From germline, CDR1 is MDHEN and CDR2 SYDVKM. The length of the CDR3 is 14 residues. Trimming took off 6 bases at V and 5 bases at J, with 14 bases between the two ends. Researchers ran the PCR with 60 Vbeta and 13 Jbeta primers. Here immunoSEQ multiplex PCR was the method, and the copy in TCRdb shows in-frame clones only, minus some. The sample yields about 130,000 clones, approximately 81% seen once. The chain carries TRBV28 and TRBJ1-5; possible D gene TRBD1, 6 bases. The sequenced sample consisted of PBMCs. The TCR sequence derives from a man younger than 35 in good health and CMV-seronegative. CDR3 coding DNA: TGTGCCAGCAGCCCCTACAGGGCTGATCAGCCCCAGCATTTT. Protein product: CASSPYRADQPQHF.